This T cell receptor beta chain was recovered during a study of shared clonotypes between healthy human individuals. From germline, CDR1 is MDHEN and CDR2 SYDVKM. Deletions cut 5 bases from V and 1 base from J, with 17 bases between. CDR3 length: 16 amino acids. The study, taken as a whole, reports: Larger richness was generally estimated for naive than memory subsets.

CD45RO negativity and positive selection for CCR7 defined naive CD8 cells, a population that excluded terminally differentiated effector memory CD45RA+ cells. This clone has just one count. Its specificity is unknown. The genomic DNA of each subset was split evenly across several immunoSEQ plates. Authors' data handling: ImmunoSEQ yielded junction-only sequences lacking quality scores, so filtering differed. Sequenced by immunoSEQ multiplex PCR; TCRdb stores in-frame clones only, minus some. For V, J and clone size, that table is used; D and trimming come from the DNA. The repertoire holds hundreds of thousands of clones, 95% to 97% seen once, with around 0.1% in the top ten.

The TCR was taken from a woman in her twenties or thirties in good health. This chain joins TRBV28 and TRBJ1-2, with D hard to call. Sequenced sample: naive CD8+ T cells sorted from blood. The CDR3 region has the DNA TGTGCCAGCAGTACTCAATACCAATATCTTAACTATGGCTACACCTTC. This gives the protein CASSTQYQYLNYGYTF.